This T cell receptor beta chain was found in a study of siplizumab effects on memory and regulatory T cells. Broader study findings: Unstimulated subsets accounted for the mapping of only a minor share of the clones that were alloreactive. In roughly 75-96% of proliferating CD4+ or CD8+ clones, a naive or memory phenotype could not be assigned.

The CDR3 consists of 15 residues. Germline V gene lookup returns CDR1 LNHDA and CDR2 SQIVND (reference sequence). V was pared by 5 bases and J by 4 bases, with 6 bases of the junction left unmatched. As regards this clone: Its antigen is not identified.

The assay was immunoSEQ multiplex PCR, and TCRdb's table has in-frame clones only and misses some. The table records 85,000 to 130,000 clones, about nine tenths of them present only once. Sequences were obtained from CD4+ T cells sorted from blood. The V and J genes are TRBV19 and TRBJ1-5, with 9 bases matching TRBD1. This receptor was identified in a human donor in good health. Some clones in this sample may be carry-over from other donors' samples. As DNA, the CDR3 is TGTGCCAGTAGTTTGGACAGGGGAAGTAATCAGCCCCAGCATTTT. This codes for CASSLDRGSNQPQHF.